This is a list of T cell receptor beta chains from one sample in a study of cytomegalovirus exposure and HLA in healthy donors. Assay: immunoSEQ multiplex PCR; the TCRdb copy retains only in-frame clones and omits some. Here the sample spans 170,000 or so clones, over 75% being singletons. Sequencing was carried out using PBMCs. The receptors come from a woman aged 25 to 39 in good health and CMV-seronegative. Both conserved end residues are part of each CDR3. Fields, in order: clone size, D gene, J gene, V gene, CDR3 length, CDR3 DNA, CDR3 protein. A D gene is named only where the DNA matches it firmly. Where a row states a size, it is once, few, many or the class of an expanded clone; other rows omit it.

NA NA TRBJ2-5 TRBV5-1 13 TGCGCCAGCAGCTTGGTTCTTCAAGAGACCCAGTACTTC CASSLVLQETQYF
NA NA TRBJ1-2 TRBV5-1 15 TGCGCCAGCAGCTTGGGTGAGTCACAGGGAGATGGCTACACCTTC CASSLGESQGDGYTF
NA NA TRBJ1-4 TRBV7-9 13 TGTGCCAGCGCCTCCTTTAGGACGGAGGAACTGTTTTTT CASASFRTEELFF
NA TRBD1 TRBJ1-2 TRBV4-1 17 TGCGCCAGCAGCCAATGGTTCCAGGGGGCAAAAAACTATGGCTACACCTTC CASSQWFQGAKNYGYTF
NA NA TRBJ2-7 TRBV6-5 12 TGTGCCAGCAGGACGACTAGGGGATGGTGGTACTTC CASRTTRGWWYF
NA NA TRBJ1-1 TRBV7-9 12 TGTGCCAGCAGCTCCCAGACCTTGGGCGCTTTCTTT CASSSQTLGAFF
NA NA TRBJ1-5 TRBV6-1 15 TGTGCCAGCAGTGAGGGACATAATAGCAATCAGCCCCAGCATTTT CASSEGHNSNQPQHF
NA NA TRBJ1-5 TRBV7-9 15 TGTGCCAGCAGCCCTAACTCTGGGGCAGGTCAGCCCCAGCATTTT CASSPNSGAGQPQHF
NA NA TRBJ1-1 TRBV7-3 14 TGTGCCAGCAGCTTACTCTCCTCCGGGACTGAAGCTTTCTTT CASSLLSSGTEAFF
once TRBD1 TRBJ2-1 TRBV7-3 15 TGTGCCAGCAGCCTCCGGGACAGACGATACAATGAGCAGTTCTTC CASSLRDRRYNEQFF
few NA TRBJ1-5 TRBV19 13 TGTGCCAGTAGTCACAAGGGGCGAGGGCCCCAGCATTTT CASSHKGRGPQHF
NA NA TRBJ1-1 TRBV2 14 TGTGCCAGCAGCGCCCGGAGGGGTGGGACTGAAGCTTTCTTT CASSARRGGTEAFF
NA NA TRBJ2-1 TRBV6-1 15 TGTGCCAGCAGCACCCGGGACAAGGCCTACAATGAGCAGTTCTTC CASSTRDKAYNEQFF
NA NA TRBJ1-4 TRBV27 15 TGTGCCAGCAGTGAAGACAGTGTTACTAATGAAAAACTGTTTTTT CASSEDSVTNEKLFF
NA TRBD1 TRBJ2-1 TRBV15 13 TGTGCCACCAGACGGGACAGGCTCAATGAGCAGTTCTTC CATRRDRLNEQFF
NA TRBD1 TRBJ2-1 TRBV2 15 TGTGCCAGCACCCTACGACAGGGCCCTTCGGGTGAGCAGTTCTTC CASTLRQGPSGEQFF
NA TRBD1 TRBJ2-1 TRBV2 15 TGTGCCAGCAGGACAGGGGGCGGATATTACAATGAGCAGTTCTTC CASRTGGGYYNEQFF
few NA TRBJ1-2 TRBV19 12 TGTGCCAGTAGCCAAGGGGACTATGGCTACACCTTC CASSQGDYGYTF
NA TRBD1 TRBJ1-1 TRBV5-6 14 TGTGCCAGCAGCTTTGACAGGGCGAACACTGAAGCTTTCTTT CASSFDRANTEAFF
NA NA TRBJ2-7 TRBV29-1 14 TGCAGCGTTGAAGACCTGGGGCGAAGGAACGAGCAGTACTTC CSVEDLGRRNEQYF
NA NA TRBJ1-2 TRBV5-5 13 TGTGCCAGCAGCCTTGACAGTAGGAATGGCTACACCTTC CASSLDSRNGYTF
NA NA TRBJ1-1 TRBV11-2 15 TGTGCCAGCAGCTTAGGCCCGGGTTCGGCCACTGAAGCTTTCTTT CASSLGPGSATEAFF
once TRBD1 TRBJ1-5 TRBV27 14 TGTGCCAGCAGGGGACAGGGAGAGTATCAGCCCCAGCATTTT CASRGQGEYQPQHF
NA NA TRBJ1-2 TRBV28 12 TGTGCCAGCAGTTTATCCGGGTTCGGCTACACCTTC CASSLSGFGYTF
NA NA TRBJ1-1 TRBV7-3 13 TGTGCCAGCAGCTCCGGGGGGCAGGGTGAGGCTTTCTTT CASSSGGQGEAFF
NA NA TRBJ1-5 TRBV2 14 TGTGCCACCGCGGACAGATCTAGCAATCAGCCCCAGCATTTT CATADRSSNQPQHF
NA NA TRBJ2-5 TRBV5-4 15 TGTGCCAGCAGCAAGTTGGGTGGAGGTCAAGAGACCCAGTACTTC CASSKLGGGQETQYF
NA NA TRBJ2-4 TRBV19 14 TGTGCCTCCGCAGGGGGGCTAGCCAAAAACATTCAGTACTTC CASAGGLAKNIQYF
NA TRBD2 TRBJ2-1 TRBV7-9 14 TGTGCCAGCAGCCCTAGCGGGGGGCCTAATGAGCAGTTCTTC CASSPSGGPNEQFF
few TRBD1 TRBJ1-4 TRBV27 13 TGTGCCAGCAGGGGGACAGGGCGGGAAAAACTGTTTTTT CASRGTGREKLFF
NA TRBD1 TRBJ1-1 TRBV11-1 14 TGTGCCAGCAGCTTGGGACAGGGCAACACTGAAGCTTTCTTT CASSLGQGNTEAFF
NA NA TRBJ1-6 TRBV7-2 16 TGTGCCAGCAGCGGAACACAGGGAAGGGGCAATTCACCCCTCCACTTT CASSGTQGRGNSPLHF
NA TRBD1 TRBJ2-7 TRBV27 17 TGTGCCAGCAGTTTAAGTTCCGGGACAGGGGGGTCCTACGAGCAGTACTTC CASSLSSGTGGSYEQYF
few TRBD2 TRBJ2-7 TRBV2 15 TGTGCCAGCACTCCCGGGGGGTACGCTTCTTACGAGCAGTACTTC CASTPGGYASYEQYF
NA NA TRBJ1-2 TRBV5-4 14 TGTGCCAGCAGCTTGCCGGGATCCCCCTATGGCTACACCTTC CASSLPGSPYGYTF
NA TRBD1 TRBJ1-1 TRBV18 18 TGTGCCAGCTCGAAGGGGGGGACAGGGGCGTTCATGAACACTGAAGCTTTCTTT CASSKGGTGAFMNTEAFF
few TRBD1 TRBJ2-7 TRBV18 14 TGTGCCAGCTCAACCGAGGGGACAGGGCACGAGCAGTACTTC CASSTEGTGHEQYF